This T cell receptor beta chain is from a study of blood T cell repertoires in COVID-19. Turning to the study itself: Specimens from acute and convalescent COVID-19 originated in the United States, Italy and Spain.

TCRdb keeps only in-frame clones here, not all; method: immunoSEQ multiplex PCR. This sample has around 260,000 clones, with 70% to 90% found just once. The sequence was obtained from an older woman with COVID-19, enrolled during active disease. Source material: peripheral blood.

The CDR3 DNA follows: TGTGCCAGCAGCTACGGGACAGGGCAGGGCCACGAGCAGTACTTC. Translating gives CASSYGTGQGHEQYF. This chain links TRBV7-6 with TRBJ2-7, with TRBD1 identical over 9 bases. With 4 bases clipped from V and 5 bases from J, the junction kept 9 bases outside the gene matches. The CDR3 extends over 15 amino acids. CDR1 is SGHVS, CDR2 FNYEAQ, per germline. Filled out from reference TRBV7-6 and TRBJ2-7, the complete variable domain reads GAGVSQSPRYKVTKRGQDVALRCDPISGHVSLYWYRQALGQGPEFLTYFNYEAQQDKSGLPNDRFSAERPEGSISTLTIQRTEQRDSAMYRCASSYGTGQGHEQYFGPGTRLTVT.